The subject of this entry is one T cell receptor (beta chain). This entry is derived from a study of shared clonotypes between healthy human individuals. Measured with immunoSEQ multiplex PCR; TCRdb has only the in-frame clones, and not every one. This sample yields 2 million to 2.5 million clones, of which roughly 93% are seen a single time; approximately 0.35% belongs to the top ten. The source material was naive CD4+ T cells from PBMCs. The subset was: CD45RA+ positively selected. This clonotype originated in a man between 18 and 29 years old in good health. Some clones in this sample may be carry-over from other donors' samples.

CDR3 sequence reads: CASSLTRESYEQYF. The CDR3 DNA reads as TGCGCCAGCAGCTTAACTAGGGAGTCGTACGAGCAGTACTTC. The V gene is TRBV5-1, the J gene TRBJ2-7, with D perhaps matching TRBD2 (5 bases). V lost 2 bases, J lost 4 bases, and 13 bases lay in between. Germline V gene lookup returns CDR1 SGHRS and CDR2 YFSETQ. This CDR3 is built from 14 residues.